Sequencing of this TCR beta chain was carried out in a study of T cell repertoires in cytomegalovirus infection. One entry per CDR3 protein results from TCRdb running MiXCR on the reads. Among about 330,000 distinct CDR3 sequences listed, 9.5% were seen once. Ten or more counts support this clonotype. The CDR3 extends over 12 amino acids. Per the germline V gene, CDR1 is SEHNR and CDR2 is FQNEAQ (reference sequence). Trimming stripped 4 bases from V and 3 bases from J, with 7 bases between. The sequencing input was PBMCs. The sequence was collected from a human donor in good health (CMV status not recorded). Some clones in this sample may be carry-over from other donors' samples. The chain is built from TRBV7-9 and TRBJ2-7, with no clear D. The CDR3 loop is CASSYQDYEQYF. CDR3 DNA sequence: TGTGCCAGCAGCTATCAGGACTACGAGCAGTACTTC.